A few counts support the clone carrying this TCR beta chain. Its specificity is unknown. This sample was taken from a study of response to subunit inactivated influenza vaccine. The V and J ends lost 2 bases and 2 bases respectively, with 5 bases between them. The CDR3 extends over 13 amino acids. TCRdb re-analysed the RT-PCR reads in MiXCR, keeping a single row per CDR3 protein. The sample carries about 520,000 distinct CDR3 sequences, roughly 23% recorded once. Study findings and constraints: Authors suggested that a seasonal influenza vaccination recruits few new T cells each time.

This sequence originates from a man between 45 and 60 years old who received an inactivated influenza vaccine. The rearrangement uses TRBV12-3 or TRBV12-4 and TRBJ2-3; D is undetermined. Sequenced material: CD4+ T cells sorted from PBMCs, taken roughly 5 days after vaccination. In DNA form, the CDR3 reads TGTGCCAGCAGTTTATTTGTCACAGATACGCAGTATTTT. Translating gives CASSLFVTDTQYF.